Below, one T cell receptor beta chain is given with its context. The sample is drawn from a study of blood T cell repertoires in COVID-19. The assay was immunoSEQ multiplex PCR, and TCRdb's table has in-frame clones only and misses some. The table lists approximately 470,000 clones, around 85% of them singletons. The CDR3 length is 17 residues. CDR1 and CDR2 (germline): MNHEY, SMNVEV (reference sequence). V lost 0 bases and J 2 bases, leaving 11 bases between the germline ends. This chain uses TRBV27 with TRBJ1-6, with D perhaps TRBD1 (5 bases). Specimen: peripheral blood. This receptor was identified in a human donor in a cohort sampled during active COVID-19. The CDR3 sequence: CASSLSAGRTYNSPLHF. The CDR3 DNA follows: TGTGCCAGCAGTTTATCGGCAGGGAGGACCTATAATTCACCCCTCCACTTT.